This T cell receptor (beta chain) was identified in a study of persistence of HIV-infected CD4 T cells. Study-level points and caveats: Degenerate expanded CDR3beta sequences were enriched among CMV- and Gag-responding cells. CMV- and Gag-responding cells had lower TCRbeta richness than CD3/CD28-responding cells.

Overlapping HIV-1 Gag 15-mer peptides at approximately 1 ug per peptide per mL were used. Sorted nonresponding memory CD4+ T cells were CD40L-negative, CD69-negative, CD45RO-high. Losses at the gene ends were 0 bases for V and 4 bases for J; bases not matched to a gene: 8. This CDR3 comprises 17 residues. Germline loops: CDR1 LGHDT, CDR2 YNNKEL (reference sequence). On this clone itself: Its antigen is as yet unknown.

This was the immunoSEQ version 4 assay in survey mode. Template was genomic DNA at roughly 9.6 ng/uL, with up to 1 ug used per sample. Profiled with immunoSEQ multiplex PCR; TCRdb holds only in-frame clones, not every one. The data hold 25,000 to 40,000 clones, with 82% observed a single time. The clonotype originates from an adult woman with HIV who was CMV-seropositive. V is TRBV3-1 (or the pseudogene TRBV3-2) and J is TRBJ2-1; TRBD2 agrees at 8 bases. Material: CD4+ T cells sorted from PBMCs after roughly 18-hour stimulation, obtained from a patient who received antiretroviral therapy. For the CDR3, the DNA is TGTGCCAGCAGCCAAGAATTGGCTAGCGGGTTGTACAATGAGCAGTTCTTC. Protein: CASSQELASGLYNEQFF.